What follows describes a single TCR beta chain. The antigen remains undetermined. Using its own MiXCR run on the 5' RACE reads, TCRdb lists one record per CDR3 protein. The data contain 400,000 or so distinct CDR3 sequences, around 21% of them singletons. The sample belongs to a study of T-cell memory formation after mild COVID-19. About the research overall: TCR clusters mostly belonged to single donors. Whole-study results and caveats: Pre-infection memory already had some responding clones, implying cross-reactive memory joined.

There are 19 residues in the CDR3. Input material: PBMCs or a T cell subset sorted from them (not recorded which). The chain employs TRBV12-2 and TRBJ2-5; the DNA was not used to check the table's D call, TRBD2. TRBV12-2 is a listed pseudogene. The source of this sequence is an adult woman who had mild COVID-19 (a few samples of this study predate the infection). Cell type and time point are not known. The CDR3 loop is CASRLPNLSQREVGKTQYF. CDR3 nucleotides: TGTGCAAGTCGCTTACCTAACCTATCACAGCGGGAGGTTGGAAAGACCCAGTACTTC.